This TCR beta chain originates from a study of cytomegalovirus exposure and HLA in healthy donors. Study background: In a previous analysis, some 120 million unique TCR beta sequences were found from some 200 million T cells.

The CDR3 runs 16 residues. Germline V gene data show CDR1 as MDHEN and CDR2 as SYDVKM. The J segment lost 0 bases and the V segment lost 4 bases, leaving 6 bases of the junction unmatched. Broader study findings: A missense variant in DCLRE1C was later tied to TCR beta V- and J-gene trimming. What a later analysis reportedly showed was that an Asian-associated ancestry cluster had fewer N-insertions than the roughly 720-donor mean. HLA-A and HLA-B allele assignments for most subjects were reportedly predicted accurately using TCR beta sequences.

To note about this clone: Its specificity is not known.

A multiplex PCR was run with 60 Vbeta primers and 13 Jbeta primers. Here immunoSEQ multiplex PCR was the method, and the copy in TCRdb shows in-frame clones only, minus some. The listing records 200,000 to 250,000 clones. This rearrangement joins TRBV28 to TRBJ2-1, with 7 positions matching TRBD1. The sample was PBMCs. The TCR sequence derives from a girl aged 2 to 9 in good health and CMV-seropositive. Here the CDR3 reads CASSSPGTASYNEQFF. The CDR3, as DNA: TGTGCCAGCAGTTCCCCCGGGACAGCCTCCTACAATGAGCAGTTCTTC.